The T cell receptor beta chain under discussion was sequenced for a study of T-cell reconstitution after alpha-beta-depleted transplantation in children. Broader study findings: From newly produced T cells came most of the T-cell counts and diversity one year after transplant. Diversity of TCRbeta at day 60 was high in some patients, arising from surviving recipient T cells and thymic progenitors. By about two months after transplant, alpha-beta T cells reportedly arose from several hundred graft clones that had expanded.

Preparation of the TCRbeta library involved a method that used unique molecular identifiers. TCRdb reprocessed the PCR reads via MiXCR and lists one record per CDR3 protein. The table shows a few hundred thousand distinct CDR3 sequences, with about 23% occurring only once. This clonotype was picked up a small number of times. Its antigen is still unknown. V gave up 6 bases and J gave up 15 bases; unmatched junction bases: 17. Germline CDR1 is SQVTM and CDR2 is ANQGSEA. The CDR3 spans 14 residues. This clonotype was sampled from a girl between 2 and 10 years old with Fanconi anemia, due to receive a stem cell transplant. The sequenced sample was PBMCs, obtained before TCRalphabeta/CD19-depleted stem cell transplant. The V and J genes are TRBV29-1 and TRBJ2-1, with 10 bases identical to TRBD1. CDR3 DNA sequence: TGCAGCGTCTTATCTACTGATTCAGGGGACAGGGGGTTCTTC. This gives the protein CSVLSTDSGDRGFF.